The entry below describes one T cell receptor (beta chain). This sample stems from a study of blood T cell repertoires in COVID-19. The wider study: Acute-phase and convalescent COVID-19 samples originated in the United States, Italy and Spain. The analysed material was cDNA or gDNA that came from T cells, B-cell-depleted T cells, or PBMCs.

V gave up 4 bases and J gave up 4 bases; unmatched junction bases: 5. The germline V gene encodes CDR1 LGHDT and CDR2 YNNKEL (reference sequence). CDR3 length equals 14 residues. Authors' methods: For nucleated cells, counts were estimated from reference gene primer amplification. The table came from immunoSEQ multiplex PCR; TCRdb's copy has only in-frame clones and leaves some out. The V and J calls and clone size are taken from that table; D and trimming were inferred from the DNA. The table shows roughly 100,000 clones, with 81% occurring only once. The rearrangement uses TRBV3-1 (or the pseudogene TRBV3-2) and TRBJ1-2, with 8 bases that match TRBD1. The sequenced sample was peripheral blood. This receptor was taken from a man older than 75 with acute or convalescent COVID-19. CDR3 protein: CASSLGTGFYGYTF. The CDR3 region has the DNA TGTGCCAGCAGCCTCGGGACAGGCTTCTATGGCTACACCTTC.